The clone carrying this T cell receptor beta chain has at least ten counts. Its target is unknown. In TCRdb, the RT-PCR reads were re-called with MiXCR into one record per CDR3 protein. The data hold about half a million distinct CDR3 sequences, with around 25% observed a single time. This sample is part of a study of response to subunit inactivated influenza vaccine. V trimming: 3 bases; J trimming: 3 bases; junction bases outside the gene matches: 6. Germline V gives CDR1 DFQATT, CDR2 SNEGSKA (reference sequence). This CDR3 spans 14 amino acids. Overall study results and limits: The study's authors posited that every seasonal influenza vaccination enlists few new T cells.

The clonotype was recovered from a man aged 45-65 years who received an inactivated influenza vaccine. The chain joins TRBV20-1 to TRBJ2-3; 7 bases fit TRBD2. The source material was CD4+ T cells sorted from PBMCs, sampled more than 4 days after vaccination. Written as DNA, the CDR3 is TGCAGTGCTAGTCGGGTTAGCGGGACAGATACGCAGTATTTT. Its translation: CSASRVSGTDTQYF.